This T cell receptor (beta chain) is from a study of vaccination effects on CD4 cells after COVID-19 (dated by TCRdb to about 2022). Background for the entire study: Two doses of either the BNT162b2 or the mRNA-1273 mRNA SARS-CoV-2 vaccine were administered to participants. In both COVID-19 convalescent patients and infection-naive vaccine recipients, the study compared SARS-CoV-2 spike-specific CD4+ TCR repertoires from before mRNA vaccination with those from after it. The full study included 9 to 10 COVID-19 convalescent patients and a handful of SARS-CoV-2-naive healthy vaccine recipients. The Oncomine TCR Beta short-read assay on an Illumina iSeq 100 was used to sequence cultures from other donors in the study.

The CDR3 measures 15 amino acids from cysteine to phenylalanine. The only DNA kept is the CDR3, 45 bases in frame from the first base. Looking up the germline V gene yields CDR1 MNHEY and CDR2 SVGAGI. Trimming takes 2 bases from V and 5 bases from J, and the germline ends sit 13 bases apart. Receptor amplification or capture employed the immunoSEQ multiplex PCR assay. TCR beta CDR3 sequencing was performed on DNA from the cultured, isolated CD4+ T cells. For the original study's pipeline: Non-productive TCR sequences were removed and reads were trimmed to the CDR3 region, keeping CDR3s of at least 7 amino acids. Antigen-specific clonotypes were identified with the MANAFEST web app by comparing expansion in peptide wells against reference cultures. To count as positive, a clone had to show expansion at FDR<0.05 compared with the reference and with all other wells, an odds ratio above 5, and a frequency above 0.1% in two replicate wells. A clonotype was defined as cross-reactive if the clonotype was significantly expanded both in SARS-CoV-2 spike wells and in at least one common cold coronavirus spike condition. CDR3 similarity was assessed by Levenshtein distance using the stringdist R package, and unrooted trees were constructed with ape in R 3.6.1. TCRdb stores this immuneACCESS table with in-frame sequences only. Part of the clones is absent; in the studies checked, under half of the shortfall reflects unresolved V genes, and no reason is known for the rest. V and J calls and clone size are those listed in that table; D and trimming were worked out from the DNA. The table for this sample lists 50,000 to 65,000 clones; roughly 80% of them were counted only once. 2% to 2.5% of the sample rests with the top ten.

Paper-wide results and their limitations: Among healthy vaccine recipients, nearly all vaccine-induced clones were SARS-CoV-2 mono-reactive, and just 1 of 255 was cross-reactive with common cold coronaviruses. The study was limited by a small number of convalescent patients and lacked early post-infection timepoints. Clones induced by infection and clones induced by vaccination both contracted markedly at late timepoints after vaccination, which fits with T cell responses waning over time.

The ViraFEST assay stimulated PBMC with viral peptide pools and then used TCR sequencing to identify antigen-specific CD4+ T cell clonotypes by expansion. After roughly 11 days of culture, CD4+ T cells were isolated with the EasySep CD4+ T cell isolation kit. Healthy vaccine recipients had no prior SARS-CoV-2 infection, confirmed by negative nucleocapsid antibodies before and after vaccination. Roughly 2.1 million PBMC per well were cultured in IMDM with around 5% human AB serum, about 9.4 IU/ml IL-2 and gentamicin, plus 10 ug/ml peptides. Half of the culture medium was replaced with fresh IL-2-containing medium on days 3 and 7. Unless otherwise noted, each peptide stimulation condition was cultured in triplicate wells. PBMC were separated from whole blood using Ficoll-Paque Plus gradient centrifugation and were then either cryopreserved at -140C or used fresh. The spike proteins of SARS-CoV-2 and of the common cold coronaviruses HCoV-NL63, HCoV-OC43 and HCoV-229E were spanned by overlapping peptide pools. The QIAamp micro DNA kit was used to extract genomic DNA from the cultured CD4+ T cells.

This clone was detected once. Its antigen specificity is not known. The sample holds no much larger clone one base away, and base qualities are not on file. Sequencing used CD4+ T cells from PBMCs cultured with HCoV-229E spike peptides, obtained before COVID-19 vaccination. This specimen's cell subset or site label, interpreted: HCoV-229E spike overlapping peptide pool stimulation. This clonotype originated in a human donor who received a COVID-19 vaccine. The V and J segments used are TRBV6-5 and TRBJ2-1; TRBD1 is a possible D gene, resting on 6 matching bases. CDR3 region: CASSYGQQKNNEQFF. The base sequence is TGTGCCAGCAGTTACGGACAGCAGAAAAACAATGAGCAGTTCTTC.